One and the same sample provided the 32 T cell receptor beta chains below, sequenced in a study of blood T cell repertoires in COVID-19. Assay used: immunoSEQ multiplex PCR; TCRdb lists only in-frame clones, some missing. The repertoire holds fewer than 200,000 clones, 82% seen once, with around 18% in the top ten. Sequencing used PBMCs or T cells enriched from blood (not recorded which). The receptors originated from a man aged 55 to 70 who had recovered from COVID-19.

This chain links TRBV29-1 with TRBJ2-4; perhaps TRBD2 as D (6 bases). Trimming left V 1 base short and J 1 base short, with 14 bases between. There are 16 residues in the CDR3. Germline values: CDR1 SQVTM, CDR2 ANQGSEA. CDR3 amino acids: CSVEGTRGMAKNIQYF. CDR3 sequence (DNA): TGCAGCGTTGAAGGTACCCGCGGGATGGCCAAAAACATTCAGTACTTC.

This sequence joins TRBV3-1 (or the pseudogene TRBV3-2) and TRBJ2-3; 10 nucleotides line up with TRBD2. Germline V gene lookup returns CDR1 LGHDT and CDR2 YNNKEL (reference sequence). V gave up 2 bases and J gave up 2 bases; unmatched junction bases: 13. The CDR3 is 19 residues long. The CDR3 DNA sequence: TGTGCCAGCAGCCAACTTTTCTCGTCAGCGGGGGGGTTCACAGATACGCAGTATTTT. Its translation: CASSQLFSSAGGFTDTQYF.

This clone was observed once. The V gene is TRBV28, the J gene TRBJ1-1; D unclear. The CDR3 is 14 amino acids. Germline CDR1 and CDR2: MDHEN and SYDVKM. Trimming took off 5 bases at V and 4 bases at J, with 14 bases between the two ends. CDR3 DNA: TGTGCCAGCAGTGCTATACTGGGAGGCACTGAAGCTTTCTTT. This gives the protein CASSAILGGTEAFF.

The genes are TRBV7-9 and TRBJ1-5; D is unclear. The CDR3 covers 13 residues. V was cut by 5 bases and J by 7 bases, with 12 bases left in between. Germline V CDR1 and CDR2: SEHNR, FQNEAQ (reference sequence). DNA of the CDR3: TGTGCCAGCAGCGACACCGGTAGGCAGCCCCAGCATTTT. It is translated as CASSDTGRQPQHF. The full variable domain, in which reference TRBV7-9 and TRBJ1-5 provide the parts outside the CDR3, is DTGVSQNPRHKITKRGQNVTFRCDPISEHNRLYWYRQTLGQGPEFLTYFQNEAQLEKSRLLSDRFSAERPKGSFSTLEIQRTEQGDSAMYLCASSDTGRQPQHFGDGTRLSIL.

The V and J genes are TRBV9 and TRBJ2-6; no clear D gene. Per the germline V gene, CDR1 is SGDLS and CDR2 is YYNGEE. Trimming pared 2 bases from V and 4 bases from J, leaving 4 bases between. This CDR3 contains 13 residues. DNA for the CDR3: TGTGCCAGCAGCGTCGTGGGGGCCAACGTCCTGACTTTC. Protein sequence: CASSVVGANVLTF. Full variable domain (missing parts from reference TRBV9 and TRBJ2-6): DSGVTQTPKHLITATGQRVTLRCSPRSGDLSVYWYQQSLDQGLQFLIQYYNGEERAKGNILERFSAQQFPDLHSELNLSSLELGDSALYFCASSVVGANVLTFGAGSRLTVL.

V usage is TRBV12-3 or TRBV12-4 and J usage is TRBJ1-1; weak D call: TRBD1 (6 bases). V gave up 5 bases and J gave up 4 bases, with 11 bases separating them. This CDR3 is built from 13 residues. The CDR3 DNA follows: TGTGCCAGCAGTAAGGGGGTAGCCACTGAAGCTTTCTTT. Its translation: CASSKGVATEAFF.

The chain is built from TRBV2 and TRBJ2-5, with 7 bases aligning to TRBD1. V dropped 7 bases and J dropped 0; count of bases not matched to a gene: 8. This CDR3 comprises 15 residues. Per germline, CDR1 SNHLY and CDR2 FYNNEI. The CDR3 nucleotides are TGTGCCAGCACTGTTGACAGGGCTTACCAAGAGACCCAGTACTTC. It codes for CASTVDRAYQETQYF.

The CDR3 sequence: CASSVETGGEQYF. The CDR3 region has the DNA TGTGCCAGCAGCGTAGAAACAGGCGGCGAGCAGTACTTC. This chain links TRBV9 with TRBJ2-7; D perhaps matches TRBD1 (5 bases). This CDR3 contains 13 residues. Germline CDR1 is SGDLS and CDR2 is YYNGEE. V lost 0 bases, J lost 6 bases, and 10 bases lay in between.

A single count supports this clone. The chain links TRBV28 to TRBJ1-2, with D hard to call. This CDR3 is 15 amino acids long. The germline gives CDR1 MDHEN, CDR2 SYDVKM. The V and J ends lost 4 bases and 4 bases respectively, with 16 bases between them. The CDR3 reads CASSSVRWAAYGYTF. CDR3 bases: TGTGCCAGCAGTTCAGTTAGGTGGGCAGCCTATGGCTACACCTTC.

The chain couples TRBV12-3 or TRBV12-4 to TRBJ1-2, with D unclear. This CDR3 spans 12 amino acids. V dropped 8 bases and J dropped 8 bases, with 15 bases sitting between them. The CDR3 DNA follows: TGTGCCAGCTCCCCCGGGGTCGGAGGCTACACCTTC. It translates to CASSPGVGGYTF.

This chain connects TRBV11-3 to TRBJ2-7; 9 nucleotides line up with TRBD1. J gave up 3 bases and V 4 bases, and 7 bases lay outside the gene matches. CDR1 is SGHNT, CDR2 YENEEA, per germline. This CDR3 has 15 residues. DNA for the CDR3: TGTGCCAGCAGCTCCCCCGGGACAGGGAACTACGAGCAGTACTTC. It is translated as CASSSPGTGNYEQYF.

About this clone itself: An end of the junction differs from the germline gene, which may be a read error. The chain has TRBV3-1 (or the pseudogene TRBV3-2) and TRBJ1-1; D remains unclear. Germline-derived CDR1 and CDR2 are LGHDT and YNNKEL (reference sequence). This CDR3 is 12 amino acids long. In DNA, the CDR3 is TGTGCCAGCAGCCATGGTAACAGTGAAGCTTTCTTT. Protein product: CASSHGNSEAFF.

This chain links TRBV4-1 with TRBJ2-7, with a tentative D call TRBD2 (7 bases). The V end was cut by 4 bases, the J end by 6 bases, with 16 bases between. The CDR3 spans 14 residues. Germline V lookup: CDR1 MGHRA, CDR2 YSYEKL. The CDR3 DNA reads as TGCGCCAGCAGCCCCATGGGGGGGGCGGCCGAGCAGTACTTC. Protein sequence: CASSPMGGAAEQYF.

This rearrangement joins TRBV7-9 to TRBJ2-7, with D possibly TRBD1 on 6 matching bases. The length of the CDR3 is 13 residues. Trimming shortened V by 8 bases and J by 5 bases, and 16 bases separated the two germline ends. Germline loops: CDR1 SEHNR, CDR2 FQNEAQ (reference sequence). CDR3 sequence: CASQKFTGNEQYF. DNA of the CDR3: TGTGCCAGCCAGAAGTTCACAGGGAACGAGCAGTACTTC.

This clone came up a few times. CDR3 in DNA: TGTGCCAGCAGTCCCAACAGGGTGGCCAAAAACATTCAGTACTTC. This sequence encodes CASSPNRVAKNIQYF. The V and J genes are TRBV27 and TRBJ2-4; D possibly corresponds to TRBD1 (6 bases). The CDR3 spans 15 residues. Germline-derived CDR1 and CDR2 are MNHEY and SMNVEV (reference sequence). V lost 5 bases and J 1 base, leaving 12 bases between the germline ends.

This clone has more than one count but fewer than ten. The rearrangement joins TRBV7-9 to TRBJ2-7; 12 bases line up with TRBD1. V was clipped by 5 bases and J by 0 bases; unmatched bases: 2. The germline gives CDR1 SEHNR, CDR2 FQNEAQ (reference sequence). The CDR3 length is 15 residues. The CDR3 reads CASSEGQGASYEQYF. In DNA, the CDR3 is TGTGCCAGCAGCGAGGGACAGGGGGCCTCCTACGAGCAGTACTTC.

The chain employs TRBV6-6 and TRBJ1-1; D gene unclear. V was clipped by 5 bases and J by 8 bases, with 30 bases between them. Germline loops: CDR1 MNHNY, CDR2 SVGAGI (reference sequence). There are 18 residues in the CDR3. The CDR3 reads CASSPDHNFRIQKREAFF. CDR3 nucleotides: TGTGCCAGCAGTCCAGACCATAATTTTCGCATCCAGAAGAGGGAAGCTTTCTTT.

This chain connects TRBV18 to TRBJ1-5, with no clear D. Trimming cost V 4 bases and J 1 base, with 8 bases left between them. The CDR3 extends over 14 amino acids. CDR1 is KGHSH and CDR2 is LQKENI in the germline V gene. CDR3 loop: CASSQRESNQPQHF. The CDR3 nucleotides are TGTGCCAGCTCACAGAGAGAGAGCAATCAGCCCCAGCATTTT. Supplemented by reference TRBV18 and TRBJ1-5, the full variable domain reads NAGVMQNPRHLVRRRGQEARLRCSPMKGHSHVYWYRQLPEEGLKFMVYLQKENIIDESGMPKERFSAEFPKEGPSILRIQQVVRGDSAAYFCASSQRESNQPQHFGDGTRLSIL.

The V gene is TRBV3-1 (or the pseudogene TRBV3-2), the J gene TRBJ2-5, with 8 bases lining up with TRBD1. The CDR3 contains 15 residues. Losses at the gene ends were 1 base for V and 5 bases for J; bases not matched to a gene: 6. Looked up from germline, CDR1 is LGHDT and CDR2 is YNNKEL (reference sequence). The CDR3 reads CASSQGRQGRETQYF. The CDR3 DNA reads TGTGCCAGCAGCCAAGGAAGACAGGGGAGGGAGACCCAGTACTTC.

This chain connects TRBV2 to TRBJ2-1; 8 positions match TRBD1. With 9 bases clipped from V and 10 bases from J, the junction kept 5 bases outside the gene matches. Per the germline V gene, CDR1 is SNHLY and CDR2 is FYNNEI. The CDR3 contains 11 residues. For the CDR3, the DNA is TGTGCCAGTCGACAGGGGTTCGAGCAGTTCTTC. Its protein product is CASRQGFEQFF.

CDR3 amino acids: CASRQGSYEQYF. In DNA, the CDR3 is TGTGCCAGCAGACAGGGGTCCTACGAGCAGTACTTC. V is TRBV28 and J is TRBJ2-7, with 7 bases that match TRBD1. Germline loops: CDR1 MDHEN, CDR2 SYDVKM. J gave up 1 base and V 6 bases, and 0 bases lay outside the gene matches. The CDR3 has 12 residues.

This clone was seen repeatedly, ten times or more. The chain has TRBV7-3 and TRBJ2-1; D is uncertain. This CDR3 has 13 residues. Between the trimmed V and J ends, which lost 2 bases and 6 bases, there was a span of 8 bases. Germline CDR1 SGHTA, CDR2 FQGTGA. CDR3 loop: CASSLLAFNEQFF. The CDR3 region has the DNA TGTGCCAGCAGCTTATTAGCTTTCAATGAGCAGTTCTTC. The full variable domain, its missing parts supplied by reference TRBV7-3 and TRBJ2-1, is GAGVSQTPSNKVTEKGKYVELRCDPISGHTALYWYRQSLGQGPEFLIYFQGTGAADDSGLPNDRFFAVRPEGSVSTLKIQRTERGDSAVYLCASSLLAFNEQFFGPGTRLTVL.

In this sample, this clone turned up a few times. The chain has TRBV3-1 (or the pseudogene TRBV3-2) and TRBJ1-6, with TRBD1 matching over 9 bases. This CDR3 spans 17 amino acids. Germline V gene sequence: CDR1 LGHDT, CDR2 YNNKEL (reference sequence). V trimming: 3 bases; J trimming: 10 bases; junction bases outside the gene matches: 13. CDR3 sequence: CASSQARTGGVFSPLHF. CDR3 DNA sequence: TGTGCCAGCAGCCAGGCTCGTACAGGGGGCGTGTTCTCACCCCTCCACTTT.

V is TRBV19 and J is TRBJ1-3; the D gene is possibly TRBD1 (5 bases). CDR1 and CDR2 from the germline V gene are LNHDA and SQIVND (reference sequence). CDR3 length: 18 amino acids. V lost 9 bases and J lost 0, with 24 bases in between. The CDR3 protein is CASNRGARESDSGNTIYF. CDR3 nucleotide sequence: TGTGCCAGCAACCGCGGGGCGAGAGAGTCAGACTCTGGAAACACCATATATTTT.

This clone was observed a few times. This chain joins TRBV30 and TRBJ2-7; D ambiguous. The CDR3 consists of 11 residues. V lost 5 bases to trimming and J lost 7 bases, with 12 bases between them. Germline loops: CDR1 GTSNPN, CDR2 SVGIG (reference sequence). For the CDR3, the DNA is TGTGCCTGGCGGCTCGGAGAAGAGCAGTACTTC. Protein: CAWRLGEEQYF.

This sequence joins TRBV5-1 and TRBJ2-1, with 9 bases lining up with TRBD1. This CDR3 is 13 amino acids long. Germline CDR1 and CDR2: SGHRS and YFSETQ. Losses at the gene ends were 5 bases for V and 9 bases for J; bases not matched to a gene: 6. The CDR3, as DNA: TGCGCCAGCAGGGACAGGGGTGGAAGTGAGCAGTTCTTC. As protein: CASRDRGGSEQFF.

This clone was observed a single time. The gene calls are TRBV7-8 and TRBJ2-1, with 8 positions matching TRBD2. Trimming removed 1 base from V and 1 base from J; junction bases left unmatched: 12. The CDR3 extends over 19 amino acids. Germline assignment: CDR1 SGHVS and CDR2 FQNEAQ. CDR3 DNA sequence: TGTGCCAGCAGCTTAGAGGTGGTTCGTCGGGAGGGTTCCTACAATGAGCAGTTCTTC. Protein product: CASSLEVVRREGSYNEQFF. The full variable domain, rest sourced from reference TRBV7-8 and TRBJ2-1, is GAGVSQSPRYKVAKRGQDVALRCDPISGHVSLFWYQQALGQGPEFLTYFQNEAQLDKSGLPSDRFFAERPEGSVSTLKIQRTQQEDSAVYLCASSLEVVRREGSYNEQFFGPGTRLTVL.

The rearrangement uses TRBV9 and TRBJ2-5; 9 bases line up with TRBD2. The germline CDR1 and CDR2 sequences are SGDLS and YYNGEE. The CDR3 covers 16 residues. Losses at the gene ends were 0 bases for V and 5 bases for J; bases not matched to a gene: 8. In DNA form, the CDR3 reads TGTGCCAGCAGCGTAGGTGTTAGCGGGAGTGTGGAGACCCAGTACTTC. This gives the protein CASSVGVSGSVETQYF.

The rearrangement links TRBV5-1 to TRBJ2-7; possible D gene TRBD2, 6 bases. The V and J ends lost 1 base and 5 bases respectively, with 13 bases between them. CDR1 and CDR2 (germline): SGHRS, YFSETQ. There are 14 residues in the CDR3. The CDR3, as DNA: TGCGCCAGCAGCTTGCGGCGGGGCGACCACGAGCAGTACTTC. Protein sequence: CASSLRRGDHEQYF.

This sequence joins TRBV6-4 and TRBJ2-3; D is undetermined. The CDR3 has 14 amino acids. Germline V gene data show CDR1 as MRHNA and CDR2 as SNTAGT. V lost 4 bases and J lost 3, with 11 bases in between. CDR3 bases: TGTGCCAGCAGTGTTCTGGCAGAAACAGATACGCAGTATTTT. Translating it yields CASSVLAETDTQYF.

This sequence joins TRBV30 and TRBJ2-3; D ambiguous. The CDR3 has 14 amino acids. V was trimmed by 7 bases and J by 1 base, leaving 15 bases between them. The germline V gene has CDR1 GTSNPN and CDR2 SVGIG (reference sequence). CDR3 DNA sequence: TGTGCCTCCGCGGTTTACGGCCGCACAGATACGCAGTATTTT. It specifies CASAVYGRTDTQYF. The complete variable domain, with remaining parts taken from reference TRBV30 and TRBJ2-3, reads SQTIHQWPATLVQPVGSPLSLECTVEGTSNPNLYWYRQAAGRGLQLLFYSVGIGQISSEVPQNLSASRPQDRQFILSSKKLLLSDSGFYLCASAVYGRTDTQYFGPGTRLTVL.

The chain carries TRBV6-5 and TRBJ1-6, with 11 bases aligning to TRBD1. The CDR3 length is 14 residues. V lost 6 bases, J lost 5 bases, and 0 bases stayed unmatched. Germline V gives CDR1 MNHEY, CDR2 SVGAGI. CDR3 DNA: TGTGCCAGCAGGGGACAGGGGGATAATTCACCCCTCCACTTT. Translated, it gives CASRGQGDNSPLHF.